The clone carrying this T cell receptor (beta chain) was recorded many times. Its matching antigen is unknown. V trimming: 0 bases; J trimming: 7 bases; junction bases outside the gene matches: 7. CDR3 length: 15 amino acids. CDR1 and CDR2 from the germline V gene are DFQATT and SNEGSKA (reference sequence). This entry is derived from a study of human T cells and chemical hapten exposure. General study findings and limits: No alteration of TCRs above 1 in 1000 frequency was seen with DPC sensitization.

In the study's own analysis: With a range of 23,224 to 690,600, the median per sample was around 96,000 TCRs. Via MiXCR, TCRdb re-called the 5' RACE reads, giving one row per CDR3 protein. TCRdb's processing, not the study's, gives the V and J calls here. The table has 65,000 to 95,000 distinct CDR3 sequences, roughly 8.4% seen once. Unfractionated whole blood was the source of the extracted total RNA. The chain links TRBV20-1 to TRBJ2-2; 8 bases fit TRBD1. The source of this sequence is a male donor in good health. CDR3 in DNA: TGCAGTGCTAGAGATCCCAGGGGGCAGAGCGGGGAGCTGTTTTTT. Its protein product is CSARDPRGQSGELFF.